These 15 T cell receptor beta chains originate from one sample sequenced in a study of sequential checkpoint blockade in melanoma. Documented treatment: randomized to nivolumab then ipilimumab (arm A) or the reverse (arm B). TCRdb keeps only in-frame clones here, not all; method: immunoSEQ multiplex PCR. The profile shows under 6,500 clones, approximately 18% of them singletons. Sequencing used tumor tissue (inferred from file names), obtained from a patient given nivolumab and ipilimumab in sequence. Every receptor here comes from a human donor with melanoma.

This clone was seen a few times. CDR3 sequence: CASTTSNQPQHF. The DNA for the CDR3 is TGTGCCAGCACCACGAGTAATCAGCCCCAGCATTTT. The V and J genes are TRBV12-5 and TRBJ1-5; D is unresolved. This CDR3 is built from 12 residues. Germline lookup yields CDR1 LGHNT and CDR2 FRNRAP.

On this clone: Other DNA sequences within the sample encode an identical CDR3. This chain joins TRBV28 and TRBJ1-4; D is undetermined. This CDR3 comprises 14 residues. The germline V gene has CDR1 MDHEN and CDR2 SYDVKM. V gave up 6 bases and J gave up 0 bases, with 8 bases separating them. CDR3 residues: CASSPGATNEKLFF. The DNA of the CDR3 is TGTGCCAGCAGCCCCGGTGCAACTAATGAAAAACTGTTTTTT.

This chain joins TRBV7-4 and TRBJ1-2, with D tentatively TRBD1 (6 bases). This CDR3 is 13 amino acids long. V gave up 3 bases and J gave up 8 bases, with 13 bases separating them. Germline values: CDR1 SGHVT, CDR2 SQSDAQ. This CDR3 reads CASSFSGEVGYTF. The CDR3 nucleotides are TGTGCCAGCAGCTTCTCAGGGGAGGTAGGCTACACCTTC.

This clone has just a few counts. The V call is TRBV6-8, the J call TRBJ2-2; 11 nucleotides align to TRBD2. With 5 bases clipped from V and 8 bases from J, the junction kept 7 bases outside the gene matches. The V gene's germline CDR1 is MNHGY and CDR2 SAAAGT. The CDR3 is 15 residues long. The CDR3 sequence is CASSVTSGGTGELFF. CDR3 in DNA: TGTGCCAGCAGTGTAACTAGCGGGGGAACGGGGGAGCTGTTTTTT.

This chain uses TRBV29-1 with TRBJ2-2; no clear D gene. CDR3 length: 13 amino acids. Between the trimmed V and J ends, which lost 4 bases and 1 base, there was a span of 7 bases. The V gene's germline CDR1 is SQVTM and CDR2 ANQGSEA. The CDR3 DNA reads as TGCAGCGTTGGGGCGGTGAACACCGGGGAGCTGTTTTTT. Protein product: CSVGAVNTGELFF.

This clone is classed as medium-sized. The V gene is TRBV6-8, the J gene TRBJ2-7, with D unclear. Germline loops: CDR1 MNHGY, CDR2 SAAAGT. This CDR3 has 15 amino acids. V gave up 6 bases and J gave up 0 bases, with 15 bases separating them. As DNA, the CDR3 is TGTGCCAGCAGGCTTTTCCCTGCCACCTCCTACGAGCAGTACTTC. Translated: CASRLFPATSYEQYF.

This clone was observed many times. The rearrangement joins TRBV11-3 to TRBJ2-5, with no clear D. Germline V gives CDR1 SGHNT, CDR2 YENEEA. The CDR3 is 14 residues long. V lost 3 bases to trimming and J lost 1 base, with 9 bases between them. The CDR3 nucleotides read TGTGCCAGCAGCTTGAGGAGCATCCAAGAGACCCAGTACTTC. Translated, it gives CASSLRSIQETQYF.

In this sample, this clone turned up a few times. The V call is TRBV15, the J call TRBJ2-1, with 9 bases lining up with TRBD2. Germline trimming cut 3 bases from V and 5 bases from J; bases unmatched to any gene: 2. Germline V gene sequence: CDR1 LNHNV, CDR2 YYDKDF (reference sequence). The CDR3 sequence is 14 residues long. Written as DNA, the CDR3 is TGTGCCACCAGCAGGGCTAGCGGGAACAATGAGCAGTTCTTC. Translated: CATSRASGNNEQFF.

This clone was observed a handful of times. V usage is TRBV6-8 and J usage is TRBJ1-4; TRBD1 might be the D (5 bases). V gave up 2 bases and J gave up 16 bases, with 17 bases separating them. CDR1 MNHGY and CDR2 SAAAGT come from the germline V gene. This CDR3 region has 13 residues. The CDR3 region has the DNA TGTGCCAGCAGTTACGCCTCCAGAGGGGTTCCGTTTTTT. Its translation: CASSYASRGVPFF.

The chain recombines TRBV15 with TRBJ1-6, with D perhaps matching TRBD1 (5 bases). The V end was cut by 2 bases, the J end by 10 bases, with 15 bases between. This CDR3 is 15 amino acids long. CDR1 and CDR2 (germline): LNHNV, YYDKDF (reference sequence). CDR3 coding DNA: TGTGCCACCAGCAGAACATTAGAGGGGAACTCACCCCTCCACTTT. This encodes CATSRTLEGNSPLHF.

This clone was observed a few times. The rearrangement joins TRBV6-8 to TRBJ1-5; the match to TRBD1 covers 8 bases. This CDR3 contains 14 residues. Germline V gene sequence: CDR1 MNHGY, CDR2 SAAAGT. The ends lost 6 bases at V and 5 bases at J; junction bases unmatched: 6. The CDR3 protein is CASSPPGGDQPQHF. Written as DNA, the CDR3 is TGTGCCAGCAGCCCCCCAGGGGGCGATCAGCCCCAGCATTTT.

By sample fraction, this clone is medium-sized (0.01 to 0.1%). The chain uses TRBV11-3 and TRBJ1-4; D is perhaps TRBD1 (6 bases). The CDR3 runs to 15 residues. Germline loops: CDR1 SGHNT, CDR2 YENEEA. Trimming stripped 3 bases from V and 3 bases from J, with 11 bases between. For the CDR3, the DNA is TGTGCCAGCAGCTTGGAGGGGGGTCCTAATGAAAAACTGTTTTTT. As protein: CASSLEGGPNEKLFF.

There are many counts of this clone. The rearrangement joins TRBV9 to TRBJ2-6; D is undetermined. The CDR3 consists of 16 residues. In germline, CDR1 is SGDLS, CDR2 YYNGEE. Trimming took off 4 bases at V and 2 bases at J, with 13 bases between the two ends. As DNA, the CDR3 is TGTGCCAGCAGCCCCCCGGGCGGCGCTGGGGCCAACGTCCTGACTTTC. This gives the protein CASSPPGGAGANVLTF.

As to this clone: This same CDR3 is encoded by further DNA sequences in the sample. This chain connects TRBV11-3 to TRBJ2-2; D may be TRBD2 (6 bases). CDR3 length: 15 amino acids. V gave up 2 bases and J gave up 2 bases, with 9 bases separating them. The germline V gene has CDR1 SGHNT and CDR2 YENEEA. CDR3 sequence (DNA): TGTGCCAGCAGCTTACGGGGGACTAACACCGGGGAGCTGTTTTTT. Protein: CASSLRGTNTGELFF.

The chain recombines TRBV19 with TRBJ2-2; D perhaps matches TRBD2 (7 bases). The V end lost 6 bases, the J end lost 6 bases, and 17 bases lay between the germline ends. CDR3 length equals 15 residues. Germline CDR1 reads LNHDA; CDR2 reads SQIVND (reference sequence). The CDR3: CASSTRGGAPGELFF. DNA of the CDR3: TGTGCCAGTAGCACGCGAGGGGGGGCCCCCGGGGAGCTGTTTTTT.